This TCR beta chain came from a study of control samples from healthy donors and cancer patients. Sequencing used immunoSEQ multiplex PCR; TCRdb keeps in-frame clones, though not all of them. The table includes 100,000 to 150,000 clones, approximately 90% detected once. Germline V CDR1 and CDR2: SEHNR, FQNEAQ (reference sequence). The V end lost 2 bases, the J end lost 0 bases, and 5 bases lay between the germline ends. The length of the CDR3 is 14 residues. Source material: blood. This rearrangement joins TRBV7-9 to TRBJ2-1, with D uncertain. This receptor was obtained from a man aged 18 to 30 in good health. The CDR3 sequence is CASSLSGSYNEQFF. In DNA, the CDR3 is TGTGCCAGCAGCTTATCCGGCTCCTACAATGAGCAGTTCTTC.